This T cell receptor beta chain was captured by sequencing in a study of regulatory T cells in long-lasting Graves disease. TCR beta libraries were built with iRepertoire HTBI primers and Arm-PCR of CDR3 regions. From the multiplex PCR reads, TCRdb called clonotypes with MiXCR, one entry per CDR3 protein. This table has around 360,000 distinct CDR3 sequences, roughly 16% appearing once. The time point is: newly diagnosed GD, antithyroid drugs for less than 3 months. Extracted RNA from PBMCs served as the source of the TCR library. This clonotype was recorded a few times. Germline V gene data show CDR1 as MDHEN and CDR2 as SYDVKM. This CDR3 spans 15 amino acids. Trimming removed 2 bases at V and 1 base at J, with 9 bases between. The sample was also linked to a second study, of T cells in Graves' hyperthyroidism and ophthalmopathy. That investigation notes: Reasons for excluding patients were uncontrolled infection, other autoimmune disease, pregnancy or lactation. Initially, a first-round RT-PCR of the TCR CDR3 employed the HTBI primer set. Using 13 V-J features, a model discriminated ophthalmopathy from stable hyperthyroidism.

This TCR was sampled from a young woman with Graves disease. Sequences were derived from peripheral blood mononuclear cells (PBMCs), sampled at new diagnosis, from a patient treated with antithyroid drugs. The rearrangement joins TRBV28 to TRBJ1-3; D ambiguous. The CDR3 sequence is CASSLLPGSGNTIYF. DNA for the CDR3: TGTGCCAGCAGTTTACTTCCGGGTTCTGGAAACACCATATATTTT.